A single count supports the clone carrying this T cell receptor beta chain. These data are taken from a study of T cell changes during pregnancy in multiple sclerosis. Sequenced by immunoSEQ multiplex PCR; TCRdb stores in-frame clones only, minus some. Altogether 90,000 to 100,000 clones are present, approximately 90% being singletons, with the ten largest covering about 2.3%. The sample here was peripheral blood, taken after pregnancy. The source is a female donor in good health, enrolled as a control in a pregnancy study.

CDR3 DNA: TGTGCCAGCAGTGGGGGGACAGGGGCCCCCCGGGTTGAAGCTTTCTTT. Amino acids: CASSGGTGAPRVEAFF. The V and J genes are TRBV6-1 and TRBJ1-1; 10 nucleotides match TRBD1. Germline values: CDR1 MNHNS, CDR2 SASEGT. Trimming took 4 bases from V and 7 from J; bases not matched to a gene: 12. The CDR3 is 16 amino acids.